The next 28 T cell receptor beta chains were all read from a single sample in a study of PD-1 blockade in classical Hodgkin lymphoma. The protocol was immunoSEQ multiplex PCR, while the TCRdb copy is restricted to in-frame clones and leaves out a portion. The sample gives more than 90,000 clones, around 80% of which show up once; 9.4% is in the top ten. The time point: cycle 4 day 1 (C4D1), after five to seven weeks of nivolumab. All trial patients relapsed after autologous stem cell transplantation. This material consisted of peripheral blood mononuclear cells (PBMCs), taken before the fourth cycle of nivolumab. The receptors shown here come from a human donor with classical Hodgkin lymphoma.

The V gene is TRBV23-1, the J gene TRBJ1-2, with D maybe TRBD1 (5 bases). TRBV23-1 counts as an open reading frame of uncertain function. The CDR3 totals 13 residues. The V and J ends lost 5 bases and 7 bases respectively, with 14 bases between them. The CDR3 reads CASSSGREAGYTF. CDR3 in DNA: TGCGCCAGCAGTTCCGGCAGGGAGGCTGGCTACACCTTC.

This clone was seen once. J is TRBJ2-3 and V is TRBV7-6, with 11 bases aligning to TRBD2. V trimming: 2 bases; J trimming: 6 bases; junction bases outside the gene matches: 7. Germline CDR1 and CDR2: SGHVS and FNYEAQ. This CDR3 spans 16 amino acids. CDR3 sequence reads: CASSLSSGGPWDTQYF. The CDR3 bases are TGTGCCAGCAGCTTATCTAGCGGGGGGCCTTGGGATACGCAGTATTTT.

The chain couples TRBV28 to TRBJ1-4, with D unresolved. Trimming left V 5 bases short and J 1 base short, with 17 bases between. Looked up from germline, CDR1 is MDHEN and CDR2 is SYDVKM. The CDR3 runs 17 residues. CDR3 region: CASSQLERPGTNEKLFF. The CDR3 nucleotides are TGTGCCAGCAGTCAACTGGAACGTCCCGGAACTAATGAAAAACTGTTTTTT. The whole variable domain, filled in from reference TRBV28 and TRBJ1-4, reads DVKVTQSSRYLVKRTGEKVFLECVQDMDHENMFWYRQDPGLGLRLIYFSYDVKMKEKGDIPEGYSVSREKKERFSLILESASTNQTSMYLCASSQLERPGTNEKLFFGSGTQLSVL.

The genes are TRBV2 and TRBJ2-3; 9 nucleotides match TRBD2. Germline CDR1 reads SNHLY; CDR2 reads FYNNEI. V lost 6 bases to trimming and J lost 2 bases; unmatched junction nucleotides: 12. The CDR3 runs 17 residues. The CDR3 region is CASRKHGGRDNTDTQYF. DNA of the CDR3: TGTGCCAGCAGAAAACACGGCGGGAGGGATAACACAGATACGCAGTATTTT.

CDR3 in amino acids: CASSWFGLAGVEQFF. The CDR3 coding sequence is TGTGCCAGCAGCTGGTTCGGGCTAGCGGGAGTTGAGCAGTTCTTC. The chain links TRBV4-2 to TRBJ2-1; 10 bases match TRBD2. In germline, CDR1 is LGHNA, CDR2 YNFKEQ. The CDR3 sequence is 15 residues long. J gave up 9 bases and V 5 bases, and 10 bases lay outside the gene matches.

The J gene is TRBJ2-7, the V gene TRBV6-6, with TRBD2 matching over 11 bases. This CDR3 contains 16 residues. CDR1 is MNHNY and CDR2 is SVGAGI in the germline V gene (reference sequence). The trim removed 2 bases at V and 1 base at J, leaving 4 bases unmatched. CDR3 amino acids: CASSYPGTSGSYEQYF. CDR3 sequence (DNA): TGTGCCAGCAGTTACCCCGGGACTAGCGGTTCCTACGAGCAGTACTTC.

This clone has a handful of counts. The chain has TRBV6-1 and TRBJ2-7; TRBD2 is a possible D gene (6 bases). Germline CDR1 and CDR2: MNHNS and SASEGT. The CDR3 extends over 14 amino acids. Between the trimmed V and J ends, which lost 3 bases and 4 bases, there was a span of 13 bases. The CDR3 nucleotides read TGTGCCAGCAGTGACACAGGAGGGTGGTACGAGCAGTACTTC. It translates to CASSDTGGWYEQYF.

This clone was counted a few times. V is TRBV5-1 and J is TRBJ2-1; 12 bases map to TRBD2. Germline CDR1 SGHRS, CDR2 YFSETQ. Germline trimming cut 0 bases from V and 8 bases from J; bases unmatched to any gene: 6. The CDR3 has 16 residues. CDR3 coding DNA: TGCGCCAGCAGCTTGGCTCCGGGACTAGCGGGCGATGAGCAGTTCTTC. As protein: CASSLAPGLAGDEQFF.

The chain couples TRBV5-5 to TRBJ2-5; tentatively, D is TRBD2 (6 bases). The CDR3 covers 13 residues. Germline V gene data show CDR1 as SGHKS and CDR2 as YYEKEE (reference sequence). The V end lost 5 bases, the J end lost 5 bases, and 13 bases lay between the germline ends. CDR3 loop: CASSRRAGETQYF. The CDR3 DNA sequence: TGTGCCAGCAGTAGGCGGGCGGGGGAGACCCAGTACTTC.

The chain uses TRBV28 and TRBJ2-4; the D is unclear. The V and J ends lost 11 bases and 1 base respectively, with 15 bases between them. The CDR3 runs 14 residues. In germline, CDR1 is MDHEN, CDR2 SYDVKM. The DNA for the CDR3 is TGTGCCTCTTCTAAGTTGGAGGCCAAAAACATTCAGTACTTC. Encoded protein: CASSKLEAKNIQYF.

The rearrangement uses TRBV18 and TRBJ2-2; D unresolved. CDR1 and CDR2 (germline): KGHSH, LQKENI. Between the trimmed V and J ends, which lost 3 bases and 4 bases, there was a span of 12 bases. The CDR3 runs to 15 residues. The CDR3 DNA reads TGTGCCAGCTCACCCCGGGCAGGTCCCACCGGGGAGCTGTTTTTT. Residues: CASSPRAGPTGELFF.

The chain has TRBV9 and TRBJ2-5; 9 bases agree with TRBD2. The CDR3 covers 17 residues. J was trimmed by 2 bases and V by 0 bases; bases with no gene match: 8. The V gene's germline CDR1 is SGDLS and CDR2 YYNGEE. CDR3 coding DNA: TGTGCCAGCAGCGTAGGGAGACTAGCGGACCCACAAGAGACCCAGTACTTC. Translated, it gives CASSVGRLADPQETQYF.

The sample holds one count of this clone. The rearrangement links TRBV15 to TRBJ1-3, with D hard to call. CDR3 length: 16 residues. The germline V gene has CDR1 LNHNV and CDR2 YYDKDF (reference sequence). Trimming cost V 1 base and J 3 bases, with 13 bases left between them. CDR3 DNA sequence: TGTGCCACCAGCAGAGTTGGGTCCGGGGTTGGAAACACCATATATTTT. This codes for CATSRVGSGVGNTIYF.

V gene TRBV9 combines with J gene TRBJ2-5, with D tentatively TRBD1 or TRBD2 (6 bases each). Germline CDR1 SGDLS, CDR2 YYNGEE. This CDR3 has 14 residues. V shed 0 bases and J shed 2 bases, with 8 bases lying between them. The CDR3 sequence is CASSVEGGQETQYF. In DNA, the CDR3 is TGTGCCAGCAGCGTAGAAGGGGGGCAAGAGACCCAGTACTTC.

In DNA, the CDR3 is TGCAGCGGCCGGGAAATCACAGATACGCAGTATTTT. This translates into CSGREITDTQYF. The chain has TRBV29-1 and TRBJ2-3, with D tentatively TRBD2 (5 bases). There are 12 residues in the CDR3. V shed 7 bases and J shed 2 bases, with 10 bases lying between them. Germline V gene data show CDR1 as SQVTM and CDR2 as ANQGSEA.

V and J are TRBV28 and TRBJ1-5, with D unresolved. Germline lookup yields CDR1 MDHEN and CDR2 SYDVKM. With 6 bases removed from V and 1 base from J, the gap between germline ends came to 13 bases. This CDR3 comprises 15 residues. The CDR3 sequence: CASSPRLASNQPQHF. DNA for the CDR3: TGTGCCAGCAGCCCGCGACTAGCGAGCAATCAGCCCCAGCATTTT.

The J gene is TRBJ2-7, the V gene TRBV10-3; D is possibly TRBD1 (5 bases). CDR3 length: 14 residues. Germline-derived CDR1 and CDR2 are ENHRY and SYGVKD. V lost 6 bases to trimming and J lost 3 bases, with 15 bases between them. As DNA, the CDR3 is TGTGCCATCAGGAGGTGGGGCGTAGGCTACGAGCAGTACTTC. Translated: CAIRRWGVGYEQYF.

This clone was counted a single time. The genes are TRBV27 and TRBJ2-3, with a tentative D call TRBD2 (5 bases). Germline V CDR1 and CDR2: MNHEY, SMNVEV (reference sequence). Trimming took off 1 base at V and 1 base at J, with 12 bases between the two ends. The CDR3 extends over 16 amino acids. The CDR3 protein is CASSLLDGGGTDTQYF. Written as DNA, the CDR3 is TGTGCCAGCAGTTTATTGGATGGAGGCGGCACAGATACGCAGTATTTT.

The sample holds one count of this clone. The chain carries TRBV18 and TRBJ2-1; possibly TRBD1 for D (6 bases). The germline V and J ends were trimmed by 3 bases and 7 bases, with 13 bases remaining between them. The germline V gene encodes CDR1 KGHSH and CDR2 LQKENI. The CDR3 contains 14 residues. The CDR3 region is CASSPPSGTNEQFF. In DNA form, the CDR3 reads TGTGCCAGCTCACCCCCCTCCGGGACAAATGAGCAGTTCTTC.

CDR3 in DNA: TGTGCCAGCTCACCTAGGGGGTTCACCTACGAGCAGTACTTC. Its translation is CASSPRGFTYEQYF. This chain links TRBV18 with TRBJ2-7, with D maybe TRBD1 (6 bases). V was pared by 3 bases and J by 2 bases, with 11 bases between. Per the germline V gene, CDR1 is KGHSH and CDR2 is LQKENI. The CDR3 runs to 14 residues.

This rearrangement joins TRBV30 to TRBJ1-3; D is uncertain. V lost 5 bases and J 4 bases, leaving 12 bases between the germline ends. The germline V gene encodes CDR1 GTSNPN and CDR2 SVGIG (reference sequence). This CDR3 is 13 amino acids long. CDR3 protein: CAWRTPGGNTIYF. The CDR3 DNA reads TGTGCCTGGCGGACTCCCGGCGGAAACACCATATATTTT.

The chain uses TRBV15 and TRBJ1-1; TRBD1 is a possible D gene (5 bases). CDR1 LNHNV and CDR2 YYDKDF come from the germline V gene (reference sequence). The CDR3 covers 15 residues. The V end lost 1 base, the J end lost 4 bases, and 13 bases lay between the germline ends. CDR3 protein: CATSRVIVGGTEAFF. Here the CDR3 DNA reads TGTGCCACCAGCAGAGTTATTGTCGGGGGCACTGAAGCTTTCTTT.

V usage is TRBV6-1 and J usage is TRBJ1-1; a weak D match, TRBD1 (5 bases). Germline CDR1 reads MNHNS; CDR2 reads SASEGT. The germline V and J ends were trimmed by 10 bases and 3 bases, with 18 bases remaining between them. The length of the CDR3 is 14 residues. The CDR3: CATQWTTAYTEAFF. The CDR3 DNA follows: TGTGCCACCCAGTGGACGACAGCTTACACTGAAGCTTTCTTT.

This chain links TRBV13 with TRBJ2-5; D possibly uses TRBD1 or TRBD2 (5 bases each). V was cut by 3 bases and J by 1 base, with 6 bases left in between. The CDR3 contains 13 residues. From germline, CDR1 is PRHDT and CDR2 FYEKMQ (reference sequence). The CDR3 loop reads CASSFGTQETQYF. Written as DNA, the CDR3 is TGTGCCAGCAGCTTTGGGACCCAAGAGACCCAGTACTTC.

This clone was detected a few times. Other DNA sequences from this sample encode an identical CDR3 as well. This chain connects TRBV6-6 to TRBJ1-2; D might be TRBD1 (5 bases). The CDR3 runs 13 residues. The germline V and J ends were trimmed by 8 bases and 1 base, with 11 bases remaining between them. CDR1 and CDR2 (germline): MNHNY, SVGAGI (reference sequence). CDR3 amino acids: CASGGLSNYGYTF. CDR3 bases: TGTGCCAGCGGGGGGTTGAGTAACTATGGCTACACCTTC.

The chain uses TRBV7-6 and TRBJ2-3; a possible D gene is TRBD2 (6 bases). This CDR3 has 15 residues. V dropped 4 bases and J dropped 2 bases, with 13 bases sitting between them. Germline V gives CDR1 SGHVS, CDR2 FNYEAQ. CDR3 in amino acids: CASSYTGGITDTQYF. The CDR3 DNA sequence: TGTGCCAGCAGCTATACTGGGGGGATCACAGATACGCAGTATTTT.

This clone was recorded once. This chain links TRBV11-2 with TRBJ2-2, with D possibly being TRBD1 (5 bases). Germline V CDR1 and CDR2: SGHAT, FQNNGV. This CDR3 comprises 15 residues. Deletions cut 0 bases from V and 4 bases from J, with 9 bases between. CDR3 amino acids: CASSLDRVGTGELFF. In nucleotides, the CDR3 is TGTGCCAGCAGCTTAGACAGGGTCGGCACCGGGGAGCTGTTTTTT.

The sample holds one count of this clone. The chain uses TRBV7-2 and TRBJ1-2; 8 positions agree with TRBD1. CDR1 is SGHTA and CDR2 is FQGNSA in the germline V gene. V lost 5 bases, J lost 3 bases, and 5 bases stayed unmatched. This CDR3 contains 14 residues. The DNA for the CDR3 is TGTGCCAGCAGCAAGACAGGGGCCGACTATGGCTACACCTTC. This sequence encodes CASSKTGADYGYTF.